This TCR beta chain is drawn from a study of control samples from healthy donors and cancer patients. CDR3 size: 14 residues. The V gene lost 5 bases and the J gene lost 5 bases, with 16 bases spanning the gap. Germline CDR1 reads ENHRY; CDR2 reads SYGVKD. Data came from immunoSEQ multiplex PCR; TCRdb stores just in-frame clones and leaves some out. The repertoire consists of just under 75,000 clones, with roughly nine tenths occurring once and the leading ten covering about 4%. This TCR derives from a woman aged 45-65 years in good health. The sequenced sample was blood. The chain couples TRBV10-3 to TRBJ2-7, with D hard to call. The CDR3 DNA follows: TGTGCCATCAGTCAACCCGACGACCTCCACGAGCAGTACTTC. It is translated as CAISQPDDLHEQYF.